This is a list of T cell receptor beta chains from one sample in a study of cytomegalovirus exposure and HLA in healthy donors. This table comes from immunoSEQ multiplex PCR, and its TCRdb copy is limited to in-frame clones, with some not included. The sample has 220,000 or so clones, more than 75% seen once. The sample consisted of PBMCs. The receptors come from a male donor in good health and CMV-seronegative. CDR3s include the opening cysteine and the closing phenylalanine or tryptophan. D genes are given only for firm matches.

d_gene,v_gene,CDR3aa
TRBD2,TRBV30,CAWRASGRVYNEQFF
TRBD1,TRBV5-1,CASRQGPEQFF
TRBD2,TRBV5-5,CASSFSGTALAGANTGELFF
TRBD1,TRBV7-2,CASSLVGRGLGQPQHF
NA,TRBV19,CAGSNPSGGNFYNEQFF
NA,TRBV19,CASSITRSTDTQYF
NA,TRBV10-3,CAISEAKTRSLGIEQFF
NA,TRBV11-2,CASSSGAYEQYF
TRBD1,TRBV7-9,CSSSSGTGPYGYTF
TRBD1,TRBV14,CASSQDYWQGVNTEAFF
NA,TRBV6-6,CASSLGGTATNEKLFF
TRBD2,TRBV7-2,CASSSQYGRSYNEQFF
NA,TRBV19,CASSQGLNNEQFF
NA,TRBV13,CASSLGRETQYF
NA,TRBV13,CASRAGVRGANVLTF
NA,TRBV11-2,CASRYTGLGSYEQYF
TRBD2,TRBV2,CASRRLAGEETQYF
NA,TRBV5-1,CASSGADPGTYNEQFF
TRBD2,TRBV6-4,CASSPLANGPGEQFF
TRBD1,TRBV7-9,CASSLTGALYEQYF
TRBD2,TRBV5-1,CASSLETGTRVSYNEQFF
TRBD1,TRBV5-1,CASSSPRDRGSSGANVLTF
NA,TRBV29-1,CSVVVPGYGYTF
NA,TRBV6-5,CASSPRGGTSYEQYF
TRBD2,TRBV9,CASSVLAGPYEQYF